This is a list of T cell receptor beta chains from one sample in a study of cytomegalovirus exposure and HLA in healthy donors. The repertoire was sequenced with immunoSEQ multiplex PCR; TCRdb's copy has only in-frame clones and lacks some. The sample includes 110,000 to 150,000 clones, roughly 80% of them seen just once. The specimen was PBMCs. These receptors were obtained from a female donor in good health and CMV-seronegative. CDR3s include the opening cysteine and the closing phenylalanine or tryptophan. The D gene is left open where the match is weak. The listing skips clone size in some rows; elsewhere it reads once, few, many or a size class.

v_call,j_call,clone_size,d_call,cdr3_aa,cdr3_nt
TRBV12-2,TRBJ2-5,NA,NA,CASRHRALLAGGVETQYF,TGTGCAAGTCGCCATAGGGCCCTACTAGCGGGAGGTGTAGAGACCCAGTACTTC
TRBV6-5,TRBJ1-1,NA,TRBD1,CASSPGQGNTEAFF,TGTGCCAGCAGTCCGGGACAGGGGAACACTGAAGCTTTCTTT
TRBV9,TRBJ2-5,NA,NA,CASSPDHFETQYF,TGTGCCAGCAGCCCAGATCATTTTGAGACCCAGTACTTC
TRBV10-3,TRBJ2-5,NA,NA,CAISLGLNQETQYF,TGTGCCATCAGTCTAGGACTAAACCAAGAGACCCAGTACTTC
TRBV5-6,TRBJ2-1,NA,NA,CASSLGQTNEQFF,TGTGCCAGCAGCTTGGGCCAGACTAATGAGCAGTTCTTC
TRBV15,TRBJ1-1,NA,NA,CATSITRGTEAFF,TGTGCCACCAGCATTACCAGGGGCACTGAAGCTTTCTTT
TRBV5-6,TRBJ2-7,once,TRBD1,CASSPGQGTSYEQYF,TGTGCCAGCAGCCCGGGACAGGGAACCTCCTACGAGCAGTACTTC
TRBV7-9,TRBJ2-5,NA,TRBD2,CASSLRTSDQETQYF,TGTGCCAGCAGCTTAAGGACTAGCGACCAAGAGACCCAGTACTTC
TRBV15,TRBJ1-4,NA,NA,CATSRENGELFF,TGTGCCACCAGCAGAGAAAACGGGGAACTGTTTTTT
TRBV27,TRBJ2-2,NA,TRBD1,CASSSRTGGQAGDWTGELFF,TGTGCCAGCAGTTCCCGGACAGGGGGCCAAGCGGGAGATTGGACCGGGGAGCTGTTTTTT
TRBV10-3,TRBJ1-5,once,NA,CAITEQFSNQPQHF,TGTGCCATCACTGAGCAGTTTAGCAATCAGCCCCAGCATTTT
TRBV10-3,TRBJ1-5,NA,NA,CAISELASNQPQHF,TGTGCCATCAGTGAGTTGGCTAGCAATCAGCCCCAGCATTTT
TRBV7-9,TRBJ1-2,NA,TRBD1,CASRGAGGLWGYTF,TGTGCCAGCAGGGGGGCAGGGGGCCTATGGGGCTACACCTTC
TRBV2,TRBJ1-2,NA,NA,CASSGFFTGRGYTF,TGTGCCAGCAGTGGCTTCTTTACGGGTCGGGGCTACACCTTC
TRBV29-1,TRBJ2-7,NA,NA,CSVRTRNYEQYF,TGCAGCGTTAGGACAAGAAACTACGAGCAGTACTTC
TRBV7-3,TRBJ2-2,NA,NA,CASSEQGNTGELFF,TGTGCCAGCAGCGAACAGGGTAACACCGGGGAGCTGTTTTTT
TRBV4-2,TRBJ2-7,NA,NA,CASSQLGQLGREQYF,TGTGCCAGCAGCCAATTAGGACAACTTGGGAGGGAGCAGTACTTC
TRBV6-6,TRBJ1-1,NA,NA,CASSLEGPVTEAFF,TGTGCCAGCAGTTTGGAGGGCCCGGTTACTGAAGCTTTCTTT
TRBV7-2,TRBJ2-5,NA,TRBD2,CASSTGREKAQYF,TGTGCCAGCAGCACCGGGCGGGAGAAGGCCCAGTACTTC
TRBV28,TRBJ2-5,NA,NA,CASSLTLLGGQETQYF,TGTGCCAGCAGTTTGACCCTACTAGGAGGGCAAGAGACCCAGTACTTC
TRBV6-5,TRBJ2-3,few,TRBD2,CASSYSSGSPDTQYF,TGTGCCAGCAGTTACTCTAGCGGGAGTCCAGATACGCAGTATTTT
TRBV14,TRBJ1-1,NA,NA,CASSQDWGPIILNTEAFF,TGTGCCAGCAGCCAAGATTGGGGCCCCATCATTTTGAACACTGAAGCTTTCTTT
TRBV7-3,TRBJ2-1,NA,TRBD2,CASSSRQEGAKAGGLNEQFF,TGTGCCAGCAGCTCCCGACAGGAGGGGGCTAAAGCGGGAGGGCTCAATGAGCAGTTCTTC
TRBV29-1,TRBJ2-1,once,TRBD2,CSVLPGLAVDNEQFF,TGCAGCGTCCTTCCGGGACTAGCGGTAGACAATGAGCAGTTCTTC
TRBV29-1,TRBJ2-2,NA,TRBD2,CSVEPYATTGVAGGPGELFF,TGCAGCGTTGAACCCTACGCCACGACGGGGGTAGCGGGAGGGCCCGGGGAGCTGTTTTTT
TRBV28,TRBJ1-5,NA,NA,CASSLAGGNQPQHF,TGTGCCAGCAGTTTAGCGGGTGGCAATCAGCCCCAGCATTTT
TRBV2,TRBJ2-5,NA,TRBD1,CASKTGTGDKTQYF,TGTGCCAGCAAGACCGGGACAGGGGACAAGACCCAGTACTTC
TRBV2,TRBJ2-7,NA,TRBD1,CASRVTGGAYEQYF,TGTGCCAGCAGGGTCACAGGGGGCGCCTACGAGCAGTACTTC
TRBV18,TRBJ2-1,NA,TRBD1,CASSPKDRDNNEQFF,TGTGCCAGCTCACCGAAGGACAGGGATAACAATGAGCAGTTCTTC
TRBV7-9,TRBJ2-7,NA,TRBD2,CASSFLAGVGIYEQYF,TGTGCCAGCAGCTTTTTAGCGGGAGTAGGAATCTACGAGCAGTACTTC
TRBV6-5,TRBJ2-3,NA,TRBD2,CASKAGRAVDTQYF,TGTGCCAGCAAAGCCGGGAGGGCCGTAGATACGCAGTATTTT
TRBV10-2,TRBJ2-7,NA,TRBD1,CASSIDRGYEQYF,TGCGCCAGCAGTATCGACAGGGGCTACGAGCAGTACTTC
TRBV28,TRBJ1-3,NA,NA,CASSLDGYGLSGNTIYF,TGTGCCAGCAGTTTAGACGGGTACGGACTCTCTGGAAACACCATATATTTT
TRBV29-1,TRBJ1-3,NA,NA,CSAGAGVGNTIYF,TGCAGCGCCGGGGCAGGGGTGGGAAACACCATATATTTT
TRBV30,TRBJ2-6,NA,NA,CAWSSPGHPSGANVLTF,TGTGCCTGGAGTAGCCCTGGGCACCCCTCTGGGGCCAACGTCCTGACTTTC
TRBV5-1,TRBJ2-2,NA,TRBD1,CASSSGQPNTGELFF,TGCGCCAGCAGCTCGGGACAGCCGAACACCGGGGAGCTGTTTTTT
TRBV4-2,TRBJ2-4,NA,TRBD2,CASSQDRAGGSKNIQYF,TGTGCCAGCAGCCAAGATCGCGCGGGAGGGTCCAAAAACATTCAGTACTTC
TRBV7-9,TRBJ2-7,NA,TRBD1,CASSLAGGFGEQYF,TGTGCCAGCAGCTTAGCAGGGGGCTTCGGGGAGCAGTACTTC
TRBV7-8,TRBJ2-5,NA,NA,CASSWQDSQETQYF,TGTGCCAGCAGCTGGCAGGACTCCCAAGAGACCCAGTACTTC
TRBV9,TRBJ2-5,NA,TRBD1,CASSFPDREETQYF,TGTGCCAGCAGCTTCCCCGACAGGGAAGAGACCCAGTACTTC
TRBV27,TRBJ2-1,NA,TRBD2,CASSLLVLAGSSYNEQFF,TGTGCCAGCAGTTTATTGGTTTTAGCGGGAAGCTCCTACAATGAGCAGTTCTTC
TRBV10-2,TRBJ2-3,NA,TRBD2,CASNPGTSGALRGEYF,TGCGCCAGCAATCCCGGGACTAGCGGAGCCTTAAGGGGGGAGTATTTT
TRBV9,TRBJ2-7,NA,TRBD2,CASSLIAGGPNEQYF,TGTGCCAGCAGCTTAATAGCGGGAGGGCCAAACGAGCAGTACTTC
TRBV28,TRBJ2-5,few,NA,CASSFGPISSGQETQYF,TGTGCCAGCAGTTTTGGCCCCATCTCGAGCGGCCAAGAGACCCAGTACTTC
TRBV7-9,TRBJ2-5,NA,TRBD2,CASSSRGGSRRETQYF,TGTGCCAGCAGCTCCCGGGGAGGGAGTCGTCGAGAGACCCAGTACTTC
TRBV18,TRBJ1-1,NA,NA,CASSPPGAGTEAFF,TGTGCCAGCTCACCACCGGGGGCGGGCACTGAAGCTTTCTTT
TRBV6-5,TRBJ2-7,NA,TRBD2,CASTRVAGITYEQYF,TGTGCCAGCACCAGGGTAGCGGGGATAACCTACGAGCAGTACTTC
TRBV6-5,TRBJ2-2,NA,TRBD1,CASSRTGGYTGELFF,TGTGCCAGCAGCAGGACAGGGGGTTACACCGGGGAGCTGTTTTTT
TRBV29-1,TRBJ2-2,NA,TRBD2,CSVPLAGGYTGELFF,TGCAGCGTTCCCCTAGCGGGAGGGTACACCGGGGAGCTGTTTTTT
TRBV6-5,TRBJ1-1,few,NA,CASSPETELDTEAFF,TGTGCCAGCAGTCCGGAGACAGAATTGGACACTGAAGCTTTCTTT
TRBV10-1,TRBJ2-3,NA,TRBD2,CASSALSGSGTDTQYF,TGCGCCAGCAGTGCCCTCAGCGGGAGTGGCACAGATACGCAGTATTTT
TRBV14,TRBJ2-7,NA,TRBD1,CASSGAGQANSYEQYF,TGTGCCAGCAGCGGTGCGGGACAGGCCAACTCCTACGAGCAGTACTTC
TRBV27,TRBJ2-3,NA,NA,CASGTSTDTQYF,TGTGCCAGCGGGACTAGCACAGATACGCAGTATTTT